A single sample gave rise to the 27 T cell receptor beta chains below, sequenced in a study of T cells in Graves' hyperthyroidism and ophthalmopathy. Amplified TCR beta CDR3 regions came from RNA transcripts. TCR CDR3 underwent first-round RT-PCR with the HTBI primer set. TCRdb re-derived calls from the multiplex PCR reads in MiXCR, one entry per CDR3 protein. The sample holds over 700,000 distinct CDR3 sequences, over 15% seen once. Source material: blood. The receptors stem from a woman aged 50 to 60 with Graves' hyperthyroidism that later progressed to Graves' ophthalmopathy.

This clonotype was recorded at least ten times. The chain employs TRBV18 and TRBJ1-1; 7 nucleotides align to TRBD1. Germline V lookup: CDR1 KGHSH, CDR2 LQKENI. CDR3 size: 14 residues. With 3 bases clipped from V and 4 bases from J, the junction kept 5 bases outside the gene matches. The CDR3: CASSPSGGSTEAFF. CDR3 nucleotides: TGTGCCAGCTCACCCTCAGGGGGGAGCACTGAAGCTTTCTTT.

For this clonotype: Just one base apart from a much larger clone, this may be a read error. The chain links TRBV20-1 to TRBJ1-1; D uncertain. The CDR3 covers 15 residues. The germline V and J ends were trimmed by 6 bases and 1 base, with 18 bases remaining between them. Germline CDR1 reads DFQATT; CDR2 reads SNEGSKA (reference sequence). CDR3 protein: CSAPINGERNTEAFF. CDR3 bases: TGCAGTGCCCCGATAAACGGAGAGAGGAACACTGAAGCTTTCTTT.

CDR3 sequence reads: CASGLGQGGQETQYF. In DNA form, the CDR3 reads TGTGCTAGTGGTTTGGGACAGGGCGGTCAAGAGACCCAGTACTTC. The rearrangement joins TRBV12-5 to TRBJ2-5; 7 bases agree with TRBD1. CDR1 is LGHNT and CDR2 is FRNRAP in the germline V gene. V lost 1 base to trimming and J lost 2 bases; unmatched junction nucleotides: 4. The CDR3 extends over 15 amino acids.

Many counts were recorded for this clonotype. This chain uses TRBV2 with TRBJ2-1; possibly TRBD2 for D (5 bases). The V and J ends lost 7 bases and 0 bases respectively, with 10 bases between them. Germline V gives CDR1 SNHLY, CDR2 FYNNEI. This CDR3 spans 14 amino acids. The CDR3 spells CASKDSSSYNEQFF. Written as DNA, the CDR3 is TGTGCCAGCAAGGACTCAAGCTCCTACAATGAGCAGTTCTTC.

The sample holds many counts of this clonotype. The DNA for the CDR3 is TGTGCCAGCAGTTTAATGGCTCGCGGGGGGGACACCGGGGAGCTGTTTTTT. Amino acids: CASSLMARGGDTGELFF. The chain employs TRBV12-3 or TRBV12-4 and TRBJ2-2; TRBD2 matches 9 bases. Losses at the gene ends were 2 bases for V and 3 bases for J; bases not matched to a gene: 7. The CDR3 sequence is 17 residues long.

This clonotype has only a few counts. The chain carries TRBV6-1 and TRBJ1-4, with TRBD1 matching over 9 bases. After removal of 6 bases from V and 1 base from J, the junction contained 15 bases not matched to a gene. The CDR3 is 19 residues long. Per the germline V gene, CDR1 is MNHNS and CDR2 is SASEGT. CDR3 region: CASRATTGTGIGTNEKLFF. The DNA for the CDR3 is TGTGCCAGCAGGGCAACCACCGGGACAGGGATTGGAACTAATGAAAAACTGTTTTTT.

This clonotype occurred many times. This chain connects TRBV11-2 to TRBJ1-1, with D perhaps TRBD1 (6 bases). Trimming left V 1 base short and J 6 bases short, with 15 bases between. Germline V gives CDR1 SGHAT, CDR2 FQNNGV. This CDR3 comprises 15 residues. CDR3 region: CASSLGMGQGAEAFF. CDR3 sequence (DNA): TGTGCCAGCAGCTTAGGTATGGGACAAGGAGCTGAAGCTTTCTTT.

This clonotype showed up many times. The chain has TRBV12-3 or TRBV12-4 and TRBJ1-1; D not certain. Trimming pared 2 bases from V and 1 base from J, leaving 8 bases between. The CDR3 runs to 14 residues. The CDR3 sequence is CASSLSGANTEAFF. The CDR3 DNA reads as TGTGCCAGCAGTTTATCTGGAGCGAACACTGAAGCTTTCTTT.

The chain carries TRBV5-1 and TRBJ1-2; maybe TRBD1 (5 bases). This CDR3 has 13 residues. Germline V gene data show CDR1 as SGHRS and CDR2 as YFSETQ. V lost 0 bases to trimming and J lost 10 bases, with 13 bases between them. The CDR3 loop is CASSLDGGNDYTF. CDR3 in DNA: TGCGCCAGCAGCTTGGATGGGGGGAATGACTACACCTTC.

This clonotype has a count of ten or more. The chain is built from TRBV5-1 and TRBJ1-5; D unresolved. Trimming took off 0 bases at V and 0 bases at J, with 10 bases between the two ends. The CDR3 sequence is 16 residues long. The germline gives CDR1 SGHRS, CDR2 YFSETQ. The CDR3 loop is CASSLGTDYSNQPQHF. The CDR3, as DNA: TGCGCCAGCAGCTTGGGCACAGATTATAGCAATCAGCCCCAGCATTTT.

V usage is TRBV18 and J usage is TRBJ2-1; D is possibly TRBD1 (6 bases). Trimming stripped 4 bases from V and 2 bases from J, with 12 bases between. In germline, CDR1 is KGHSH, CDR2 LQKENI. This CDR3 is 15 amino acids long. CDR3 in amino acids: CASSLQTGTYNEQFF. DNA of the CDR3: TGTGCCAGCTCACTACAGACAGGAACCTACAATGAGCAGTTCTTC.

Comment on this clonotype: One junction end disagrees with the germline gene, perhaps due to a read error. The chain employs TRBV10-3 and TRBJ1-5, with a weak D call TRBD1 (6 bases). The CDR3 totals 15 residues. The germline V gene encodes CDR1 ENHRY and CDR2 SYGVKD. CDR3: CAISESMGANQPQHF. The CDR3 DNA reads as TGTGCCATCAGCGAGTCTATGGGGGCAAATCAGCCCCAGCATTTT.

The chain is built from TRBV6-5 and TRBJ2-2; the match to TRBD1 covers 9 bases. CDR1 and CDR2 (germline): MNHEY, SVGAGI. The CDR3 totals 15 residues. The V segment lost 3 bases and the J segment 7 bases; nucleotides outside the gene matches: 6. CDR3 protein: CASSYTGQGNGELFF. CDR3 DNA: TGTGCCAGCAGTTATACAGGACAGGGGAACGGGGAGCTGTTTTTT.

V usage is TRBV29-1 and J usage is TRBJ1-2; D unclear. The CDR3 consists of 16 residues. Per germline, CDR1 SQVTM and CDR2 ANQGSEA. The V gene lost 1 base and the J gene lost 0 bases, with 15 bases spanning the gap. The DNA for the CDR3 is TGCAGCGTTGAAGGAGCGCGGTCCGATACTAACTATGGCTACACCTTC. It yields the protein CSVEGARSDTNYGYTF.

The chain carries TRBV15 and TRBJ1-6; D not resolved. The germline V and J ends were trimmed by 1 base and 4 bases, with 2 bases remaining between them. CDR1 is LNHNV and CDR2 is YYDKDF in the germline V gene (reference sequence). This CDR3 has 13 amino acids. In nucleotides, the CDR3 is TGTGCCACCAGCAGAGCGTATAATTCACCCCTCCACTTT. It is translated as CATSRAYNSPLHF.

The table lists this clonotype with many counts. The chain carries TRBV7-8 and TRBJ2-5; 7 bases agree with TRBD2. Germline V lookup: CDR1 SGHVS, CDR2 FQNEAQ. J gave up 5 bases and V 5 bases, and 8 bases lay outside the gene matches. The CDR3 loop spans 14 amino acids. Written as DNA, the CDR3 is TGTGCCAGCAGCGGCGGGACTAAATACGAGACCCAGTACTTC. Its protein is CASSGGTKYETQYF.

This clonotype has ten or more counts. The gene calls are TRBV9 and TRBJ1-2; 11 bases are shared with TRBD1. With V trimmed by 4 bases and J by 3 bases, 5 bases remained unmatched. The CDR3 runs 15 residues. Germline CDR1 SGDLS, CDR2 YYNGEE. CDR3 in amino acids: CASSPRTGGDYGYTF. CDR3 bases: TGTGCCAGCAGCCCTAGGACAGGGGGCGACTATGGCTACACCTTC.

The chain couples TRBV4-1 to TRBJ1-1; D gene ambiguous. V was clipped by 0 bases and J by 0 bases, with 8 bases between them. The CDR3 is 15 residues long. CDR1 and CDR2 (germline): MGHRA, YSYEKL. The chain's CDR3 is CASSQDPDLNTEAFF. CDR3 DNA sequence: TGCGCCAGCAGCCAAGATCCAGACCTGAACACTGAAGCTTTCTTT.

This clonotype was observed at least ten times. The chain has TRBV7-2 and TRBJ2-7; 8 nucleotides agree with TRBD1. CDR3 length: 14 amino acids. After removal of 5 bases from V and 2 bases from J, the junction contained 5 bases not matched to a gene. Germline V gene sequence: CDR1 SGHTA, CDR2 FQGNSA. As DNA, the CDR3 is TGTGCCAGCAGCCCCAGGGGGCAGCCCTACGAGCAGTACTTC. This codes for CASSPRGQPYEQYF.

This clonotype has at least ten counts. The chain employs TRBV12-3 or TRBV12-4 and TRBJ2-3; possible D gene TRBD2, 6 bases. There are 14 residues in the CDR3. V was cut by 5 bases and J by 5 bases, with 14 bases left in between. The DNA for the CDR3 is TGTGCCAGCAGTCCTGGGACTTGGGGAGATACGCAGTATTTT. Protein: CASSPGTWGDTQYF.

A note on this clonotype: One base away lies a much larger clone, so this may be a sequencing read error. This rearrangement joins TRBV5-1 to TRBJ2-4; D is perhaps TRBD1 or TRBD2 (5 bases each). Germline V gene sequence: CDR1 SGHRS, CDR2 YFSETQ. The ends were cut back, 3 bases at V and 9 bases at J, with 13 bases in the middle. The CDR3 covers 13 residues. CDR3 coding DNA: TGCGCCAGCAGCTGGGGGTCAGGGAGCATTCAGTACTTC. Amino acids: CASSWGSGSIQYF.

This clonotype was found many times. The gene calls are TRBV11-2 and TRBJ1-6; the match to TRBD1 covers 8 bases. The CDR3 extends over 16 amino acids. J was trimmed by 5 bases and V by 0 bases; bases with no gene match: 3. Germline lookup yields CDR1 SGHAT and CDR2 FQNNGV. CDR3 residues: CASSLDQGAHNSPLHF. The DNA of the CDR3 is TGTGCCAGCAGCTTAGACCAGGGGGCGCATAATTCACCCCTCCACTTT. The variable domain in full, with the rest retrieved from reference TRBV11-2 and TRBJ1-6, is EAGVAQSPRYKIIEKRQSVAFWCNPISGHATLYWYQQILGQGPKLLIQFQNNGVVDDSQLPKDRFSAERLKGVDSTLKIQPAKLEDSAVYLCASSLDQGAHNSPLHFGNGTRLTVT.

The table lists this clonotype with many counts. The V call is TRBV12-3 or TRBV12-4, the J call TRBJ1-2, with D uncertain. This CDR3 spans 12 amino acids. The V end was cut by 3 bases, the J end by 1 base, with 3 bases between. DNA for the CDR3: TGTGCCAGCAGTTTCAGTAACTATGGCTACACCTTC. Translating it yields CASSFSNYGYTF.

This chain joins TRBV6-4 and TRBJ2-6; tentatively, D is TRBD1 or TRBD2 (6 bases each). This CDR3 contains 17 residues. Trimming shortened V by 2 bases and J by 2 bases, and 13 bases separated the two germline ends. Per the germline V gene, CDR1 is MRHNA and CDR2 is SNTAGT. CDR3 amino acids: CASSDEPGAPGANVLTF. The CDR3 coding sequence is TGTGCCAGCAGTGACGAACCGGGGGCCCCTGGGGCCAACGTCCTGACTTTC.

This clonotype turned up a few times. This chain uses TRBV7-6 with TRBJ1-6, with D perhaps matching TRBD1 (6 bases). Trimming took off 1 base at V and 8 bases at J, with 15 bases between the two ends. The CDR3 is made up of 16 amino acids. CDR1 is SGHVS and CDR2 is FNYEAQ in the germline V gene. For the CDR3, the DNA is TGTGCCAGCAGCTTAGTGGGGGCCCTTGGAGATTCACCCCTCCACTTT. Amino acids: CASSLVGALGDSPLHF.

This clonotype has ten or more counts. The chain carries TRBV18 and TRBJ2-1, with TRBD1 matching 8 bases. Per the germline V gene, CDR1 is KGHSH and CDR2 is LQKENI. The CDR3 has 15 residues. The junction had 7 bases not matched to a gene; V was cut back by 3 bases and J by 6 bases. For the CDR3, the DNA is TGTGCCAGCTCACCGGGCCTTACAGGGGGCAATGAGCAGTTCTTC. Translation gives CASSPGLTGGNEQFF.

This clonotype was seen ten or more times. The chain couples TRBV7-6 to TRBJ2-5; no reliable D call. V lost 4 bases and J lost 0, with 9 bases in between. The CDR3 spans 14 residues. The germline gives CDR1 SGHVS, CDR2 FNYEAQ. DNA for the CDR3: TGTGCCAGCAGCTCCCGACACCACCAAGAGACCCAGTACTTC. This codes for CASSSRHHQETQYF.